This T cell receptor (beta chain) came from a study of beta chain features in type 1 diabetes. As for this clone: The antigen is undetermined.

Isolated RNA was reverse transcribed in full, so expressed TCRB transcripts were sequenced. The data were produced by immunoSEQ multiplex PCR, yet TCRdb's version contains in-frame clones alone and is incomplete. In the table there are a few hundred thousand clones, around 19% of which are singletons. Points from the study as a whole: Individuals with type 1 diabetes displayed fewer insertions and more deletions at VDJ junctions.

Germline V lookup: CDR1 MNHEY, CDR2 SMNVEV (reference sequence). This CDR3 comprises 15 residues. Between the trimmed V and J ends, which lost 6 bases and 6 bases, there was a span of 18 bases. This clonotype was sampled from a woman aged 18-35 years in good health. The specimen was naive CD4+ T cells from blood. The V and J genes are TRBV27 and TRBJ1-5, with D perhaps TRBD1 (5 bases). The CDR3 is CASRPVAGNSQPQHF. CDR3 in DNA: TGTGCCAGCAGACCTGTGGCAGGGAACAGTCAGCCCCAGCATTTT.